The 15 T cell receptor beta chains in this list originate from one sample, sequenced in a study of OX40 agonist ivuxolimab in advanced cancers. TCRdb's copy holds only in-frame clones and misses some; the assay was immunoSEQ multiplex PCR. The sample records 35,000 to 45,000 clones, around 93% being singletons. Material: CD4+ or CD8+ T cells sorted from blood, obtained in a trial of the OX40 agonist ivuxolimab. The receptor source for this set is an adult with an advanced solid tumor such as melanoma, head and neck, liver or kidney cancer.

The rearrangement uses TRBV5-6 and TRBJ2-1; D remains unclear. The CDR3 covers 11 residues. The V and J ends lost 3 bases and 5 bases respectively, with 3 bases between them. From germline, CDR1 is SGHDT and CDR2 YYEEEE. The CDR3 DNA is TGTGCCAGCAGCTCGCACAATGAGCAGTTCTTC. Translated: CASSSHNEQFF.

The V gene is TRBV11-2, the J gene TRBJ2-7; D unclear. Germline V gene lookup returns CDR1 SGHAT and CDR2 FQNNGV. The CDR3 runs 16 residues. Trimming left V 5 bases short and J 2 bases short, with 19 bases between. DNA of the CDR3: TGTGCCAGCAGCCCACCTCTAGGACGTAAGGCCTACGAGCAGTACTTC. It specifies CASSPPLGRKAYEQYF.

This chain connects TRBV4-1 to TRBJ2-3; 7 nucleotides line up with TRBD2. V dropped 0 bases and J dropped 4; count of bases not matched to a gene: 1. This CDR3 region has 14 residues. The germline gives CDR1 MGHRA, CDR2 YSYEKL. The CDR3 here is CASSQDGRADTQYF. DNA of the CDR3: TGCGCCAGCAGCCAAGATGGGAGGGCAGATACGCAGTATTTT.

The chain joins TRBV4-1 to TRBJ1-1; a possible D gene is TRBD1 (6 bases). CDR3 length: 12 residues. Germline V gene data show CDR1 as MGHRA and CDR2 as YSYEKL. The V end lost 4 bases, the J end lost 6 bases, and 9 bases lay between the germline ends. The CDR3 reads CASSPGGPEAFF. CDR3 coding DNA: TGCGCCAGCAGCCCCGGGGGCCCTGAAGCTTTCTTT.

CDR3 sequence: CASRLTSSYNEQFF. Here the CDR3 DNA reads TGCGCCAGCAGATTGACTAGCTCCTACAATGAGCAGTTCTTC. V is TRBV5-1 and J is TRBJ2-1; maybe TRBD2 (6 bases). This CDR3 is 14 amino acids long. V was cut by 5 bases and J by 0 bases, with 9 bases left in between. CDR1 is SGHRS and CDR2 is YFSETQ in the germline V gene.

CDR3 loop: CASSFAGERTYNEQFF. CDR3 sequence (DNA): TGTGCCAGCAGCTTTGCAGGGGAACGGACCTACAATGAGCAGTTCTTC. The chain carries TRBV7-9 and TRBJ2-1, with a weak D call TRBD1 (6 bases). The germline V gene encodes CDR1 SEHNR and CDR2 FQNEAQ (reference sequence). This CDR3 region has 16 residues. V lost 3 bases, J lost 2 bases, and 14 bases lay in between.

In this sample, this clone turned up a few times. The rearrangement joins TRBV7-9 to TRBJ1-1; the match to TRBD1 covers 7 bases. Germline CDR1 SEHNR, CDR2 FQNEAQ (reference sequence). V lost 5 bases, J lost 7 bases, and 7 bases stayed unmatched. The CDR3 runs to 13 residues. CDR3 residues: CASSATGAGEAFF. The CDR3 coding sequence is TGTGCCAGCAGCGCCACAGGGGCCGGTGAAGCTTTCTTT.

This clone showed up just once. This sequence joins TRBV25-1 and TRBJ2-7; possibly TRBD1 or TRBD2 for D (5 bases each). The CDR3 has 12 amino acids. Germline CDR1 reads MGHDK; CDR2 reads SYGVNS. The V and J ends lost 6 bases and 7 bases respectively, with 13 bases between them. DNA of the CDR3: TGTGCCAGCAGCCGGGACCCGGGGGAGCAGTACTTC. Translating it yields CASSRDPGEQYF.

The V call is TRBV4-1, the J call TRBJ1-2; D ambiguous. The V and J ends lost 0 bases and 0 bases respectively, with 8 bases between them. Germline values: CDR1 MGHRA, CDR2 YSYEKL. The length of the CDR3 is 15 residues. In DNA, the CDR3 is TGCGCCAGCAGCCAAGAACAGTCTTCTAACTATGGCTACACCTTC. It encodes CASSQEQSSNYGYTF.

The rearrangement uses TRBV28 and TRBJ2-7; weak D call: TRBD1 (5 bases). Germline V gene sequence: CDR1 MDHEN, CDR2 SYDVKM. V lost 4 bases, J lost 3 bases, and 10 bases lay in between. The CDR3 has 13 residues. The CDR3 DNA reads as TGTGCCAGCAGTTGGGGCAAAAACTACGAGCAGTACTTC. Amino acids: CASSWGKNYEQYF.

The chain is built from TRBV5-1 and TRBJ2-1; 11 bases map to TRBD1. V dropped 2 bases and J dropped 6; count of bases not matched to a gene: 4. CDR3 length: 15 residues. Germline V gives CDR1 SGHRS, CDR2 YFSETQ. CDR3 in DNA: TGCGCCAGCAGCTTTCGGACAGGGGGCCTCAATGAGCAGTTCTTC. It yields the protein CASSFRTGGLNEQFF. Supplemented by reference TRBV5-1 and TRBJ2-1, the full variable domain reads KAGVTQTPRYLIKTRGQQVTLSCSPISGHRSVSWYQQTPGQGLQFLFEYFSETQRNKGNFPGRFSGRQFSNSRSEMNVSTLELGDSALYLCASSFRTGGLNEQFFGPGTRLTVL.

This clone was detected once. V gene TRBV27 combines with J gene TRBJ2-7; TRBD2 might be the D (6 bases). The CDR3 contains 14 residues. Germline V gene lookup returns CDR1 MNHEY and CDR2 SMNVEV (reference sequence). V was clipped by 4 bases and J by 4 bases, with 14 bases between them. The CDR3 DNA reads TGTGCCAGCAGTTCACGGGACGGAGGGTACGAGCAGTACTTC. Its protein is CASSSRDGGYEQYF.

The chain combines TRBV11-3 with TRBJ2-7; weak D call: TRBD2 (6 bases). V lost 6 bases to trimming and J lost 6 bases, with 24 bases between them. CDR1 SGHNT and CDR2 YENEEA come from the germline V gene. The CDR3 has 16 amino acids. CDR3 coding DNA: TGTGCCAGCAGGGCGGAGCGGGCGAGGAGCGGAGCCGAGCAGTACTTC. Residues: CASRAERARSGAEQYF.

V gene TRBV11-2 combines with J gene TRBJ1-1; no definite D call. V was trimmed by 1 base and J by 11 bases, leaving 11 bases between them. CDR1 and CDR2 from the germline V gene are SGHAT and FQNNGV. There are 12 residues in the CDR3. The CDR3 sequence: CASSLADPPAFF. DNA for the CDR3: TGTGCCAGCAGCTTAGCAGACCCTCCGGCTTTCTTT.

The rearrangement links TRBV13 to TRBJ2-1; 7 bases line up with TRBD1. With 2 bases clipped from V and 8 bases from J, the junction kept 0 bases outside the gene matches. Germline lookup yields CDR1 PRHDT and CDR2 FYEKMQ (reference sequence). The CDR3 loop spans 12 amino acids. The CDR3 region is CASSLQGDEQFF. The CDR3 bases are TGTGCCAGCAGCTTACAGGGGGATGAGCAGTTCTTC.